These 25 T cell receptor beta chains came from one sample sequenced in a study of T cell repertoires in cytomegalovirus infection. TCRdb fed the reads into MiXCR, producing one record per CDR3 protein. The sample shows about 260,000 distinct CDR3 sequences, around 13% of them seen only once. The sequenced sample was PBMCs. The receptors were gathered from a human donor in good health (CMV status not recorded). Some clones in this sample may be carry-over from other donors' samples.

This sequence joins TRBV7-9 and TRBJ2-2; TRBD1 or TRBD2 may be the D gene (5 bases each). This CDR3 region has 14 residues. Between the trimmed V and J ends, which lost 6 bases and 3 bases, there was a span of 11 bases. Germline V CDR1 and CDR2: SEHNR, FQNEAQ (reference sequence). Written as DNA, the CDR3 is TGTGCCAGCAGGATTAGAGGGGACACCGGGGAGCTGTTTTTT. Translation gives CASRIRGDTGELFF.

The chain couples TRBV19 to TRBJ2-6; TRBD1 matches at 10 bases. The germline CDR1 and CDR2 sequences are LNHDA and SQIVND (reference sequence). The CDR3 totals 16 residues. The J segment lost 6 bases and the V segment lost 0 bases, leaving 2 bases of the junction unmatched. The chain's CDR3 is CASSIEGTGVANVLTF. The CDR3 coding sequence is TGTGCCAGTAGTATAGAGGGGACAGGGGTGGCCAACGTCCTGACTTTC.

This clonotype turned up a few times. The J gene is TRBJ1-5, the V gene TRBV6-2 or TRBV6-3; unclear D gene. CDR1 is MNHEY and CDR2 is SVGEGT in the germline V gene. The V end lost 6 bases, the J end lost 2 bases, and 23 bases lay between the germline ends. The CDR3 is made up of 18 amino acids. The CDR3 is CASRHHQPAAWGNQPQHF. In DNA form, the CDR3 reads TGTGCCAGCAGACACCATCAACCTGCAGCCTGGGGCAATCAGCCCCAGCATTTT.

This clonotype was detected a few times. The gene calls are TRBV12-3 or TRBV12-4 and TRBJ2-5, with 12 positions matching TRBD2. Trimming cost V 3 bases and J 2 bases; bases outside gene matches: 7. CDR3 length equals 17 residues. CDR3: CASSFGLAGIVQETQYF. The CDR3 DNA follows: TGTGCCAGCAGTTTCGGACTAGCGGGAATAGTACAAGAGACCCAGTACTTC.

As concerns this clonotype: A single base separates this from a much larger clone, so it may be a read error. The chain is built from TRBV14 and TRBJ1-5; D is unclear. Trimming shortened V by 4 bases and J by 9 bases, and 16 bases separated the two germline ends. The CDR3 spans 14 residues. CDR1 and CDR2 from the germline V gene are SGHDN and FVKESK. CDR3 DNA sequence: TGTGCCAGCAGCCGAGATAATTCCGGTTGGCCCCAGCATTTT. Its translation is CASSRDNSGWPQHF.

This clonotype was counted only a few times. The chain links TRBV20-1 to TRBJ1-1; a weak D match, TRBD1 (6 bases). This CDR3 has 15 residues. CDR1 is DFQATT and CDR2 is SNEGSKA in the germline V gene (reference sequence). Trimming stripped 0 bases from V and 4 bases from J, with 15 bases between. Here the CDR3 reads CSARDTRGIITEAFF. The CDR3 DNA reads TGCAGTGCTAGAGATACAAGGGGGATCATCACTGAAGCTTTCTTT.

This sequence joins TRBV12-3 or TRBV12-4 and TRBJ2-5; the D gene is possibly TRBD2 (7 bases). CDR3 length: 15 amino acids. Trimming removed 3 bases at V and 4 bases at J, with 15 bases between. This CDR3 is CASSFRGGEGETQYF. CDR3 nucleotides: TGTGCCAGCAGTTTTAGGGGGGGTGAGGGAGAGACCCAGTACTTC.

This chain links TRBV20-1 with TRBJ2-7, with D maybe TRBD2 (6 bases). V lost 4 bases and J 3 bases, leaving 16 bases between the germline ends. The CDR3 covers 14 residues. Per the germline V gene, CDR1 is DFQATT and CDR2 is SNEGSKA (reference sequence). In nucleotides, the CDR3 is TGCAGTGCTAACCTAGCGTCGGGCCTCTACGAGCAGTACTTC. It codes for CSANLASGLYEQYF.

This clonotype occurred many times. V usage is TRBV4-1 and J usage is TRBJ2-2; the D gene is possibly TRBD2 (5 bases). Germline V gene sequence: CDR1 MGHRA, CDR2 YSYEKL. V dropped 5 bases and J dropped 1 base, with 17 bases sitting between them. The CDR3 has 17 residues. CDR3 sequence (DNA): TGCGCCAGCAGCACCAGTCCGGGGTCCGGGAACACCGGGGAGCTGTTTTTT. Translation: CASSTSPGSGNTGELFF.

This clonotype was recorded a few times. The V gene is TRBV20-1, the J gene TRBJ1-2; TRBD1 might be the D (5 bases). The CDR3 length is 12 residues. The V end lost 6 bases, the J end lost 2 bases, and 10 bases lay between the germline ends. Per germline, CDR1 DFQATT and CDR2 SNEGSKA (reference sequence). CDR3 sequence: CSAGVGNYGYTF. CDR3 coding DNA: TGCAGTGCAGGGGTGGGGAACTATGGCTACACCTTC.

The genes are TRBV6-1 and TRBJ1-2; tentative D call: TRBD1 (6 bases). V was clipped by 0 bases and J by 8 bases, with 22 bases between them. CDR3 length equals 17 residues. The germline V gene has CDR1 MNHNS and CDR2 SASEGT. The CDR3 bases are TGTGCCAGCAGTGAAGCTGAAGTGGGACAATACAGGTACGGCTACACCTTC. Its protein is CASSEAEVGQYRYGYTF.

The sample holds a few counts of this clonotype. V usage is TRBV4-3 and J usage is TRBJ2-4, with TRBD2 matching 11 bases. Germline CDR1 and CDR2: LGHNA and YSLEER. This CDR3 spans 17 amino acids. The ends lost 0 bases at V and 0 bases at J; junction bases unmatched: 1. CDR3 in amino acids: CASSQELAGEAKNIQYF. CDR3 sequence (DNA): TGCGCCAGCAGCCAAGAACTAGCGGGAGAAGCCAAAAACATTCAGTACTTC.

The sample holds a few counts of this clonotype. The CDR3 protein is CASTSTGMETQYF. The DNA of the CDR3 is TGTGCCAGCACCTCGACAGGGATGGAGACCCAGTACTTC. The chain couples TRBV7-4 to TRBJ2-5; TRBD1 matches 7 bases. This CDR3 is 13 amino acids long. Looked up from germline, CDR1 is SGHVT and CDR2 is SQSDAQ. V was pared by 7 bases and J by 5 bases, with 7 bases of the junction left unmatched.

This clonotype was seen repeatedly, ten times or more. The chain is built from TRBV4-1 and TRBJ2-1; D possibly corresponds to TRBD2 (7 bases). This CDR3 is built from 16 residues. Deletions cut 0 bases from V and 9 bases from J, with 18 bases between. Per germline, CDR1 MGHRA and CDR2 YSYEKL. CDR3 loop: CASSQDWGGARSEQFF. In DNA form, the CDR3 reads TGCGCCAGCAGCCAAGATTGGGGGGGGGCGAGGAGTGAGCAGTTCTTC.

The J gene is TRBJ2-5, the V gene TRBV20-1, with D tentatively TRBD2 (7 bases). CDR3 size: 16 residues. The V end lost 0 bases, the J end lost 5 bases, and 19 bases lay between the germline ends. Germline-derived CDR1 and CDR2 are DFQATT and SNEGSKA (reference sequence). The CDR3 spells CSARDHMGGLSETQYF. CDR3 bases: TGCAGTGCTAGAGATCACATGGGGGGGCTTTCGGAGACCCAGTACTTC.

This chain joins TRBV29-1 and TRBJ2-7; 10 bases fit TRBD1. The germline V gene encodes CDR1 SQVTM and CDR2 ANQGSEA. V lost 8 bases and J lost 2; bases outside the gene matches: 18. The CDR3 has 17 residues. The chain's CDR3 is CSPQRDRGPKLTYEQYF. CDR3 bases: TGCAGCCCCCAACGTGACAGGGGGCCCAAACTAACCTACGAGCAGTACTTC.

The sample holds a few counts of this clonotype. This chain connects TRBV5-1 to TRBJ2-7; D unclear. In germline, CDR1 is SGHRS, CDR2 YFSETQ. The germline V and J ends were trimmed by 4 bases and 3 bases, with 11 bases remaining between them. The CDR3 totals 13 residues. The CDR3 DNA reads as TGCGCCAGCAGCCGCGACGGAGACTACGAGCAGTACTTC. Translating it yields CASSRDGDYEQYF.

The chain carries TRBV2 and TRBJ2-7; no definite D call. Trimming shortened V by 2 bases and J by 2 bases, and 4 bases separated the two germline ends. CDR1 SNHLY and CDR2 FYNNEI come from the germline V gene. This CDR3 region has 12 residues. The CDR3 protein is CASSEQAYEQYF. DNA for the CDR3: TGTGCCAGCAGTGAACAGGCCTACGAGCAGTACTTC.

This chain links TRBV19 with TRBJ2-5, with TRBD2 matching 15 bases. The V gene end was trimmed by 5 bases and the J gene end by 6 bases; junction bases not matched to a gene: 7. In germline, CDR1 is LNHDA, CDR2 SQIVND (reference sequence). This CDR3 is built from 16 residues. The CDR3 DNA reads TGTGCCAGTAGTGTACCCGGACTAGCGGGGGGGAAGACCCAGTACTTC. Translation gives CASSVPGLAGGKTQYF.

The CDR3 protein is CASSHDPRQPQHF. In DNA, the CDR3 is TGTGCCAGCAGCCACGATCCACGGCAGCCCCAGCATTTT. The genes are TRBV14 and TRBJ1-5; D ambiguous. The germline V and J ends were trimmed by 3 bases and 7 bases, with 10 bases remaining between them. Germline lookup yields CDR1 SGHDN and CDR2 FVKESK. The CDR3 is made up of 13 amino acids.

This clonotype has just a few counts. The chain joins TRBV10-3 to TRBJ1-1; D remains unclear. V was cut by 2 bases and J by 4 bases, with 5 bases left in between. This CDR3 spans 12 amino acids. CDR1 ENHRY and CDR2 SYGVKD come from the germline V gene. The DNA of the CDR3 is TGTGCCATCAGTGAGGGTGGCACTGAAGCTTTCTTT. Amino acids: CAISEGGTEAFF.

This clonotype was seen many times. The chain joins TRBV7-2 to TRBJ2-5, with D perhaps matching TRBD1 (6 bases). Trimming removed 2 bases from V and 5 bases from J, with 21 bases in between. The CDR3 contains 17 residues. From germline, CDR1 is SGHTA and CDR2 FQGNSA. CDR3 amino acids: CASSLLRGGVATETQYF. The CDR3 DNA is TGTGCCAGCAGCTTATTACGAGGGGGTGTGGCCACGGAGACCCAGTACTTC.

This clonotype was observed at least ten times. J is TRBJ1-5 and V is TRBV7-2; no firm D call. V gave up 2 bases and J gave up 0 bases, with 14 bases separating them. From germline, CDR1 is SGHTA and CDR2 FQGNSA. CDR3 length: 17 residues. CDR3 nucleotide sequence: TGTGCCAGCAGCTTATTCGCTGCTGCAGGTAGCAATCAGCCCCAGCATTTT. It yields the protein CASSLFAAAGSNQPQHF.

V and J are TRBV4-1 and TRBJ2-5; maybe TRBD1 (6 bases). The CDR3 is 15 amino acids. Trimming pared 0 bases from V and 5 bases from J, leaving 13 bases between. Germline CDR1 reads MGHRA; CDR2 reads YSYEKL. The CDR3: CASSQDRAGVETQYF. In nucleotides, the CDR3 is TGCGCCAGCAGCCAAGATAGAGCAGGGGTGGAGACCCAGTACTTC.

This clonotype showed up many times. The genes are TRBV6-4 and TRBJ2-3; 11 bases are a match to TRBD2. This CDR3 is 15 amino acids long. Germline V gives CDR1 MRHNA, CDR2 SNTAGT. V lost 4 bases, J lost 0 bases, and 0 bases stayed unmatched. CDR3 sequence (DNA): TGTGCCAGCAGTGGACTAGCGGGGAGCACAGATACGCAGTATTTT. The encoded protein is CASSGLAGSTDTQYF.